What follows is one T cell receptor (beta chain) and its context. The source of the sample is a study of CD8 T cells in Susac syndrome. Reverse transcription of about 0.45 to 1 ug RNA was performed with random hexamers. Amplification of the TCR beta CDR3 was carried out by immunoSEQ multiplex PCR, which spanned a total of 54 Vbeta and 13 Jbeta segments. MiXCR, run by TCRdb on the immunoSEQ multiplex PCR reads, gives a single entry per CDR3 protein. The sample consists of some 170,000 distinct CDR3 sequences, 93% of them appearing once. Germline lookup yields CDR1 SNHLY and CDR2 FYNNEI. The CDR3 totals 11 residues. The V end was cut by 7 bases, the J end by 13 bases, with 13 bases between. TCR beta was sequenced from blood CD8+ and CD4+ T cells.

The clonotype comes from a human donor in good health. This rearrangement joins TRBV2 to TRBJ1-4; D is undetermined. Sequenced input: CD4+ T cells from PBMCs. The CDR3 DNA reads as TGTGCCAGCACCGACGGTCCGCTACTGTTTTTT. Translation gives CASTDGPLLFF.